A selection of T cell receptor beta chains follows, all from one sample in a study of blood T cell repertoires in COVID-19. Sequencing used immunoSEQ multiplex PCR; TCRdb keeps in-frame clones, though not all of them. The sample holds 150,000 to 250,000 clones, approximately 83% seen once. The sequencing sample was made of PBMCs or T cells enriched from blood (not recorded which). Source of these receptors: a man in his forties or fifties who had recovered from COVID-19. Both conserved end residues are part of each CDR3. D genes are given only for firm matches. Size values are once, few and many counts, or a class for expanded clones, and some rows have none.

>TRBJ1-2|NA|TRBD1|TRBV18
TGTGCCAGCTCACCGGACAGGGGGGGCAGTGGCTACACCTTC
CASSPDRGGSGYTF
>TRBJ1-1|NA|TRBD1|TRBV12-3/TRBV12-4
TGTGCCAGCAGTTTGGAGACAGGGGGCGTAGCTTTCTTT
CASSLETGGVAFF
>TRBJ1-2|NA|NA|TRBV5-8
TGTGCCAGCAGCATCTATTTGCGGGACCCATATGGCTACACCTTC
CASSIYLRDPYGYTF
>TRBJ1-1|NA|TRBD1|TRBV28
TGTGCCAGCAGTTTTCAACAGGGGGCGCCCACTGAAGCTTTCTTT
CASSFQQGAPTEAFF
>TRBJ1-1|few|NA|TRBV7-9
TGTGCCAGCAGCGCCAGTCCGAACACTGAAGCTTTCTTT
CASSASPNTEAFF
>TRBJ1-1|NA|TRBD1|TRBV5-1
TGCGCCAGCAGCACGACAGGGGACGGCACTGAAGCTTTCTTT
CASSTTGDGTEAFF
>TRBJ2-1|NA|NA|TRBV5-1
TGCGCCAGCAGCTTAGGGGGTTCCTACAATGAGCAGTTCTTC
CASSLGGSYNEQFF
>TRBJ1-3|NA|NA|TRBV6-6
TGTGCCAGCAGTATTGAGCAGGGCTCTGGAAACACCATATATTTT
CASSIEQGSGNTIYF
>TRBJ1-1|NA|NA|TRBV5-1
TGCGCCAGCAGCTCAAGACTCGGGGGCACTGAAGCTTTCTTT
CASSSRLGGTEAFF
>TRBJ2-5|NA|TRBD1|TRBV5-4
TGTGCCAGCAGCTTTACCGGGACAGAAGAGACCCAGTACTTC
CASSFTGTEETQYF
>TRBJ1-1|NA|NA|TRBV6-1
TGTGCCAGCAGTGAAAGGGGGAACACTGAAGCTTTCTTT
CASSERGNTEAFF
>TRBJ1-2|NA|TRBD1|TRBV6-2/TRBV6-3
TGTGCCAGCAGTTCCCGGACAGGGGTGTATGGCTACACCTTC
CASSSRTGVYGYTF
>TRBJ2-1|NA|NA|TRBV30
TGTGCCTGGGACGAACAGGGAAGCTCCTACAATGAGCAGTTCTTC
CAWDEQGSSYNEQFF
>TRBJ1-6|NA|NA|TRBV2
TGTGCCAGCAGACAAAGTGGCAATTCACCCCTCCACTTT
CASRQSGNSPLHF
>TRBJ1-5|few|TRBD1|TRBV4-1
TGCGCCAGCAGCCGGGACAGGGATAGCAATCAGCCCCAGCATTTT
CASSRDRDSNQPQHF
>TRBJ2-7|NA|NA|TRBV24-1
TGTGCCACCAGTGATTTGCGCGAAGGGGGTGGGGAGCAGTACTTC
CATSDLREGGGEQYF
>TRBJ1-1|NA|NA|TRBV30
TGTGCCTGGGAGGGATCGGGACTTTCAACAGCTTTCTTT
CAWEGSGLSTAFF
>TRBJ2-1|NA|TRBD2|TRBV9
TGTGCCACCTGGGGAGCTAGCGGGGGCCACTACAATGAGCAGTTCTTC
CATWGASGGHYNEQFF
>TRBJ1-5|NA|TRBD1|TRBV19
TGTGCCAGTAGTATCGCCGGGACAGAGGATTATCAGCCCCAGCATTTT
CASSIAGTEDYQPQHF
>TRBJ2-2|once|TRBD1|TRBV7-3
TGTGCCAGCAGCTTAAACGCCAGGGGGCGAGGCACCGGGGAGCTGTTTTTT
CASSLNARGRGTGELFF
>TRBJ1-2|NA|NA|TRBV5-4
TGTGCCAGCAGCTTGGGGGCCACAGCTAACTATGGCTACACCTTC
CASSLGATANYGYTF
>TRBJ1-4|NA|TRBD1|TRBV27
TGTGCCAGCAGTTATGGCAGGGGGTCCGGGGCAACTAATGAAAAACTGTTTTTT
CASSYGRGSGATNEKLFF
>TRBJ2-2|NA|TRBD1|TRBV3-1/TRBV3-2
TGTGCCAGCAGCACCGGGACAGGGGGCTTGAGCACCGGGGAGCTGTTTTTT
CASSTGTGGLSTGELFF
>TRBJ2-2|NA|NA|TRBV6-5
TGTGCCAGCAAGGGGGGGGAGAACACCGGGGAGCTGTTTTTT
CASKGGENTGELFF
>TRBJ1-2|NA|NA|TRBV6-5
TGTGCCAGCAGTTCCTCAAGCGGCGCAGCGATCTATGGCTACACCTTC
CASSSSSGAAIYGYTF
>TRBJ1-1|NA|NA|TRBV7-9
TGTGCCAGCAGCTCCCTTTTGAGGACTGAAGCTTTCTTT
CASSSLLRTEAFF
>TRBJ2-3|NA|TRBD2|TRBV3-1/TRBV3-2
TGTGCCAGCAGCCAAGTGGGGCGGGGGATTAGCACAGATACGCAGTATTTT
CASSQVGRGISTDTQYF
>TRBJ1-3|NA|NA|TRBV15
TGTGCCACCAGCAGAGAGGTTTGGCAATCTGGAAACACCATATATTTT
CATSREVWQSGNTIYF
>TRBJ2-7|once|TRBD2|TRBV27
TGTGCCAGCAGCCCGACTTTAGCGGGGGGGTTCGACGAGCAGTACTTC
CASSPTLAGGFDEQYF
>TRBJ1-5|NA|NA|TRBV15
TGTGCCACCAGCAGCGGGCGGGATCTCTATCAGCCCCAGCATTTT
CATSSGRDLYQPQHF
>TRBJ1-5|NA|NA|TRBV5-4
TGTGCCAGCAGCTTGGATCAGGGTTTAGGTCAGCCCCAGCATTTT
CASSLDQGLGQPQHF
>TRBJ2-5|once|TRBD2|TRBV5-1
TGCGCCAGCAGCCCGGGGACTAGCGGGTCCCAAGAGACCCAGTACTTC
CASSPGTSGSQETQYF
>TRBJ1-3|NA|TRBD1|TRBV10-2
TGCGCCAGCAGCCAGGACAGGGCTGGAAACACCATATATTTT
CASSQDRAGNTIYF
>TRBJ1-6|NA|NA|TRBV25-1
TGTGCCAGCAGTGAAAGGCAGCTCTTCGAAGGGGCCCTCCACTTT
CASSERQLFEGALHF
>TRBJ1-6|NA|NA|TRBV15
TGTGCCACCAGCAGCAGAACAGGGAATTCACCCCTCCACTTT
CATSSRTGNSPLHF
>TRBJ1-5|NA|TRBD1|TRBV18
TGTGCCAGCTCACTAGACAGGGGTCAGCCCCAGCATTTT
CASSLDRGQPQHF
>TRBJ1-4|NA|NA|TRBV19
TGTGCCAGTAGTACCCGTGGTCGAGCAACTAATGAAAAACTGTTTTTT
CASSTRGRATNEKLFF
>TRBJ1-1|NA|NA|TRBV29-1
TGCAGCGTAAATATTCGGGGGGGGAACACTGAAGCTTTCTTT
CSVNIRGGNTEAFF
>TRBJ2-7|NA|NA|TRBV24-1
TGTGCCACCAGTGATGCCCAGGGCGCCTACGAGCAGTACTTC
CATSDAQGAYEQYF
>TRBJ1-2|few|NA|TRBV2
TGTGCCAGCAGTGCCGAGGGAGTCGGAGGCTACACCTTC
CASSAEGVGGYTF
>TRBJ2-7|NA|TRBD1|TRBV10-3
TGTGCCATCAGGGATGCACAGGGGATTTCCTACGAGCAGTACTTC
CAIRDAQGISYEQYF
>TRBJ1-6|NA|NA|TRBV3-1/TRBV3-2
TGTGCCAGCAGCCCCCAAGAAGGGCAGGGGACAATGGTCGCCTATAATTCACCCCTCCACTTT
CASSPQEGQGTMVAYNSPLHF
>TRBJ1-1|NA|NA|TRBV7-9
TGTGCCAGCAGCTTTGCAGGGGTGAACACTGAAGCTTTCTTT
CASSFAGVNTEAFF
>TRBJ1-3|NA|NA|TRBV4-1
TGCGCCAGCAGCCAAGATGGGACACTTCGAAACACCATATATTTT
CASSQDGTLRNTIYF
>TRBJ2-7|NA|NA|TRBV7-6
TGTGCCAGCAGCTTAGAGTCTCCGTTTTCCAAGAGTGTCTACGAGCAGTACTTC
CASSLESPFSKSVYEQYF
>TRBJ2-2|NA|TRBD1|TRBV7-2
TGTGCCAGCAGCCTAGACAGGGGGCGAGGTACCGGGGAGCTGTTTTTT
CASSLDRGRGTGELFF
>TRBJ2-7|NA|TRBD1|TRBV15
TGTGCCACCAGCAGAGACCAGGGGGCATACGAGCAGTACTTC
CATSRDQGAYEQYF
>TRBJ1-2|NA|TRBD1|TRBV5-4
TGTGCCAGCAGCACCCGACAGGGGAACTATGGCTACACCTTC
CASSTRQGNYGYTF